Sequencing of this TCR beta chain was carried out in a study of blood T cells in healthy people across ages. The use of a sample-barcoded 5' primer and a J-beta primer mix characterized a second PCR of roughly 6 to 11 cycles. From the 5' RACE reads, TCRdb called clonotypes with MiXCR, one entry per CDR3 protein. The sample lists hundreds of thousands of distinct CDR3 sequences; around 45% were seen once. The origin of this receptor is a man between 60 and 75 years old in good health. Sequenced: blood.

This CDR3 reads CASSSPSRQETQYF. The CDR3, as DNA: TGTGCCAGCAGCTCTCCCTCGAGGCAGGAGACCCAGTACTTC. The chain uses TRBV5-4 and TRBJ2-5; D is unresolved. The CDR3 has 14 residues. Germline V gives CDR1 SGHNT, CDR2 YYREEE (reference sequence). Deletions cut 3 bases from V and 5 bases from J, with 14 bases between.